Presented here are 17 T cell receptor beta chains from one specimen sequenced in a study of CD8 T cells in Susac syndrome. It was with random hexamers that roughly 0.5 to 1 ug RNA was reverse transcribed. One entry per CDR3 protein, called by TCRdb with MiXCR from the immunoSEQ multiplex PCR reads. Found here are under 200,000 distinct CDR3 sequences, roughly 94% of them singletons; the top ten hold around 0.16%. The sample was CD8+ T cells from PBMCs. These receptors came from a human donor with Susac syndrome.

This CDR3 is CASSLIGAGEQYF. CDR3 in DNA: TGTGCCAGCAGCTTGATCGGGGCGGGGGAGCAGTACTTC. The gene calls are TRBV5-4 and TRBJ2-7; a weak D match, TRBD2 (6 bases). The CDR3 has 13 residues. Trimming pared 1 base from V and 7 bases from J, leaving 12 bases between. The germline V gene encodes CDR1 SGHNT and CDR2 YYREEE (reference sequence).

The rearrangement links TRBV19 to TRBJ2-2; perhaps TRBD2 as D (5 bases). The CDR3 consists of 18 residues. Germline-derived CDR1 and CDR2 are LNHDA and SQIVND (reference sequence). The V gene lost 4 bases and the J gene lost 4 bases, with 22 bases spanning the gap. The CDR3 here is CASSSPGVVMEVTGELFF. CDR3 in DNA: TGTGCCAGTAGTAGCCCCGGAGTCGTCATGGAGGTCACCGGGGAGCTGTTTTTT.

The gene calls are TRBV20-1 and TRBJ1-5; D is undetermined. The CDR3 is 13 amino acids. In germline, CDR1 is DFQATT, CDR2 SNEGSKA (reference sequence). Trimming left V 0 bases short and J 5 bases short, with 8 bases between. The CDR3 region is CSARDLSDQPQHF. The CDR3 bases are TGCAGTGCTAGAGATCTGTCAGATCAGCCCCAGCATTTT.

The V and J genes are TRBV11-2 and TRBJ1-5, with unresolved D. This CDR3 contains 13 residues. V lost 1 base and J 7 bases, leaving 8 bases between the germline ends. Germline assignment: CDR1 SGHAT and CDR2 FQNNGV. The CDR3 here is CASSLGAAQPQHF. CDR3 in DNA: TGTGCCAGCAGCTTAGGTGCCGCCCAGCCCCAGCATTTT.

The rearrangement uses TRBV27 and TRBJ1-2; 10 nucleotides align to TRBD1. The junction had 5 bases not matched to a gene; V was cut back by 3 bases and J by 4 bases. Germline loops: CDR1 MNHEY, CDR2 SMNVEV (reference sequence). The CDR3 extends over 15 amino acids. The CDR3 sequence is CASSFSRTGGYGYTF. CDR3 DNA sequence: TGTGCCAGCAGTTTCTCTCGGACAGGGGGCTATGGCTACACCTTC.

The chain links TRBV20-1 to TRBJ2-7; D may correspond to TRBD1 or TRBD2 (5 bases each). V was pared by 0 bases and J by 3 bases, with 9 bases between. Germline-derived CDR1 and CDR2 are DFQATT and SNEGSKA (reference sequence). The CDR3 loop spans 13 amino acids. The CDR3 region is CSARDKGSYEQYF. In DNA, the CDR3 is TGCAGTGCTAGAGATAAGGGGAGCTACGAGCAGTACTTC.

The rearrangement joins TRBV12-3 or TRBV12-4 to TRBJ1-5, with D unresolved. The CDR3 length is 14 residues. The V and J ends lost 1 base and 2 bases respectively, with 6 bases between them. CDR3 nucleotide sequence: TGTGCCAGCAGTTTAGGTCTAGGCAATCAGCCCCAGCATTTT. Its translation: CASSLGLGNQPQHF.

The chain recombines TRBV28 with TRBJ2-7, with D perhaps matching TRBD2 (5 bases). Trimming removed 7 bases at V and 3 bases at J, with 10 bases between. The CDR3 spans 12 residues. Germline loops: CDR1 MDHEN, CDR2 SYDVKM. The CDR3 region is CASTASGYEQYF. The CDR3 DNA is TGTGCCAGCACCGCCAGCGGCTACGAGCAGTACTTC.

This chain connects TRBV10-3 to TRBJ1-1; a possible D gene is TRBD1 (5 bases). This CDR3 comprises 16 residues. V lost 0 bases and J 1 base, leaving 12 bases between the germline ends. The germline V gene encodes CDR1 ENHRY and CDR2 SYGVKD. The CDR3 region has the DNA TGTGCCATCAGTGAGTCGGAGGGGAGGGGGAACACTGAAGCTTTCTTT. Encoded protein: CAISESEGRGNTEAFF.

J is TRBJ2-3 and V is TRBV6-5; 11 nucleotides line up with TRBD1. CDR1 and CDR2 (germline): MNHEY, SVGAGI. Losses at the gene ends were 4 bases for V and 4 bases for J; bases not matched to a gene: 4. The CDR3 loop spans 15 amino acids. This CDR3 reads CASSFGQGASDTQYF. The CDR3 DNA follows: TGTGCCAGCAGTTTCGGACAGGGGGCCTCAGATACGCAGTATTTT.

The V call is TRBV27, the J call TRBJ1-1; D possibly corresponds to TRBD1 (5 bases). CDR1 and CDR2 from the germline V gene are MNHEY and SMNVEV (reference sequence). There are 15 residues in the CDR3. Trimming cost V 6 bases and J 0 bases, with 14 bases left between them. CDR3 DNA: TGTGCCAGCAGCTCCCAGGGCAGTGTGAACACTGAAGCTTTCTTT. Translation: CASSSQGSVNTEAFF.

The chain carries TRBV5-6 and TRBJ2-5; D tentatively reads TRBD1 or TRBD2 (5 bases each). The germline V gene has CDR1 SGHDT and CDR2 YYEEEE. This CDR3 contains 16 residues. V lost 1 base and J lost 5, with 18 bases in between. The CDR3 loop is CASSLSVGGTRETQYF. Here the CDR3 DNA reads TGTGCCAGCAGCTTGTCTGTAGGTGGGACGAGGGAGACCCAGTACTTC.

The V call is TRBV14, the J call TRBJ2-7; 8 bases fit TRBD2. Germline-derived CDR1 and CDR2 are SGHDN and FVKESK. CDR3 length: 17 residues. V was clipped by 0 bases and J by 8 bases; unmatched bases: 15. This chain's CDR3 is CASSQEVSTGGKFKQYF. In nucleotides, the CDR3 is TGTGCCAGCAGCCAAGAAGTGTCGACGGGGGGGAAGTTTAAGCAGTACTTC.

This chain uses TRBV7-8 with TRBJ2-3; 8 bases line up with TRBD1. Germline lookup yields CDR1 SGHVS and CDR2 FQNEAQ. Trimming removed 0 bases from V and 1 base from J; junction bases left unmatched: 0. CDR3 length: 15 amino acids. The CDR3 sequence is CASSLATGGTDTQYF. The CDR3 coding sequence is TGTGCCAGCAGCTTAGCGACAGGGGGCACAGATACGCAGTATTTT.

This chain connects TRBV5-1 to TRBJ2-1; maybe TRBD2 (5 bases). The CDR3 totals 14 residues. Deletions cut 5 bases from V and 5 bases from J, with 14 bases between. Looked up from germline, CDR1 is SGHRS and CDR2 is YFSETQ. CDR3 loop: CASRSGDWDNEQFF. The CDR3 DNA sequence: TGCGCCAGCAGGAGCGGAGATTGGGACAATGAGCAGTTCTTC.

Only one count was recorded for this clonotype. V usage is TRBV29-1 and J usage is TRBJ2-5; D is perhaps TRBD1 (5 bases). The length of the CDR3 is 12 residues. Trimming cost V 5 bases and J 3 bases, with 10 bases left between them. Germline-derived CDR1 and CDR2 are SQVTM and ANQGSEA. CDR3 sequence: CSVFQGKETQYF. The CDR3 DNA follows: TGCAGCGTTTTCCAGGGAAAAGAGACCCAGTACTTC.

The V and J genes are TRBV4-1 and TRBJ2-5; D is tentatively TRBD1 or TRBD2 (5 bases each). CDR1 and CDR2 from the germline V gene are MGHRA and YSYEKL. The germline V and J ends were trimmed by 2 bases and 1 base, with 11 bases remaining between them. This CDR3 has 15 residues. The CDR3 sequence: CASSQQTRGQETQYF. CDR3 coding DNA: TGCGCCAGCAGCCAACAAACTAGGGGCCAAGAGACCCAGTACTTC.